The present TCR beta chain was sequenced within a study of neurological immune-mediated disorders. TCRdb redid the calling of the 5' RACE reads with MiXCR, one entry per CDR3 protein. The sample yields roughly 60,000 distinct CDR3 sequences, 2.5% seen once. This clonotype was observed at least ten times. Between the trimmed V and J ends, which lost 2 bases and 3 bases, there was a span of 7 bases. Germline V CDR1 and CDR2: MGHDK, SYGVNS. CDR3 length: 13 amino acids. This sequence originates from a man aged 50-59 years with multiple sclerosis. The genes are TRBV25-1 and TRBJ1-2, with a possible D match to TRBD1 (5 bases). Sample: PBMCs. CDR3 residues: CASSEQGYYGYTF. DNA of the CDR3: TGTGCCAGCAGTGAACAGGGCTACTATGGCTACACCTTC.